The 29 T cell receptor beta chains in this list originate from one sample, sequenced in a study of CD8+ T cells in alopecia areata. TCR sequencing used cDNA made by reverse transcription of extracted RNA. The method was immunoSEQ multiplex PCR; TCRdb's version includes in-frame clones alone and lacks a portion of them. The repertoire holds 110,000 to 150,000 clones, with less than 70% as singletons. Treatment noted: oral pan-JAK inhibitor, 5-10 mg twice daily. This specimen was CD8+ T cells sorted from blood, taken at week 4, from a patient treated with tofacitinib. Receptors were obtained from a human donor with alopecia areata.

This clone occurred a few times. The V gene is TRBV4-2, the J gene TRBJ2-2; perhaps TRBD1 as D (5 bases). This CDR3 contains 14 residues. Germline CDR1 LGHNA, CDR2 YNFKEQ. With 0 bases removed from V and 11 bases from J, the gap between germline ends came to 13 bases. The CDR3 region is CASSQDPRAQELFF. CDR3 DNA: TGTGCCAGCAGCCAAGATCCCAGGGCCCAAGAGCTGTTTTTT.

CDR3 amino acids: CASARTSGGPEQFF. The DNA of the CDR3 is TGTGCTAGTGCCCGGACTAGCGGGGGGCCTGAGCAGTTCTTC. The J gene is TRBJ2-1, the V gene TRBV12-5; 14 bases are shared with TRBD2. The CDR3 consists of 14 residues. The J segment lost 9 bases and the V segment lost 7 bases, leaving 5 bases of the junction unmatched. Germline values: CDR1 LGHNT, CDR2 FRNRAP.

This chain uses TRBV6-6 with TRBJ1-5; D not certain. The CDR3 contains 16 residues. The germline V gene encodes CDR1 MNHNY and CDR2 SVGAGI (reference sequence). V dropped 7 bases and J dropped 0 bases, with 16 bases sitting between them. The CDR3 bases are TGTGCCAGCATGGGGTGGACGGGCTTTAGCAATCAGCCCCAGCATTTT. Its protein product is CASMGWTGFSNQPQHF.

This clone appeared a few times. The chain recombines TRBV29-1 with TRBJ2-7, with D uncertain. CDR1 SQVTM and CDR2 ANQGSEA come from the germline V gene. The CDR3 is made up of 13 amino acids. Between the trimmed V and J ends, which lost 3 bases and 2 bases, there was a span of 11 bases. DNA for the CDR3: TGCAGCGTTGACATACTGAATCCCTACGAGCAGTACTTC. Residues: CSVDILNPYEQYF.

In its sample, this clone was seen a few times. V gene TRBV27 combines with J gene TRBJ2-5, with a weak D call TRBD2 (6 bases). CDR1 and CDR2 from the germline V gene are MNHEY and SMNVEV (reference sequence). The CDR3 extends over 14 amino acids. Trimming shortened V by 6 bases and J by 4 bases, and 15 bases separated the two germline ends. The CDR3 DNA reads TGTGCCAGCAGCCCTGCGCGGGACCTAGAGACCCAGTACTTC. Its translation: CASSPARDLETQYF.

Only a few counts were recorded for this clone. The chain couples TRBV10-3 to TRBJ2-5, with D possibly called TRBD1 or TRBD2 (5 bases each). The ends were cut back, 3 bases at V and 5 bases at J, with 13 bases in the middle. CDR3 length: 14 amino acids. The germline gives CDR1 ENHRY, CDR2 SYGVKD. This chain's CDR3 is CAISDSDGTETQYF. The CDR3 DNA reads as TGTGCCATCAGTGATTCAGATGGGACGGAGACCCAGTACTTC.

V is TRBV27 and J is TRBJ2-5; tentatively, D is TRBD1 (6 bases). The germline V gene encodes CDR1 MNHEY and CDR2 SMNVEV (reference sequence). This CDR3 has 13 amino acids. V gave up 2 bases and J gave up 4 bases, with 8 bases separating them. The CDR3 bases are TGTGCCAGCAGTTTACCAGGGGCAGAGACCCAGTACTTC. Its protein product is CASSLPGAETQYF.

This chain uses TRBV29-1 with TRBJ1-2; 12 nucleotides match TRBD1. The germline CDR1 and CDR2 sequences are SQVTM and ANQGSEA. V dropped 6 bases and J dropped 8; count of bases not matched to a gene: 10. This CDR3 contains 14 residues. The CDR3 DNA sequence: TGCAGCGTAAACCCAGGGACAGGGGGCCAAGGCTACACCTTC. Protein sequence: CSVNPGTGGQGYTF.

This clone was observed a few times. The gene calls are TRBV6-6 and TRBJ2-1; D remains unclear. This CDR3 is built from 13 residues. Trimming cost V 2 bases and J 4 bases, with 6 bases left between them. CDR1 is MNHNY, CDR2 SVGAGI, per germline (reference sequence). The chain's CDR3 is CASSYPGYNEQFF. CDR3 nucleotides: TGTGCCAGCAGTTACCCCGGATACAATGAGCAGTTCTTC.

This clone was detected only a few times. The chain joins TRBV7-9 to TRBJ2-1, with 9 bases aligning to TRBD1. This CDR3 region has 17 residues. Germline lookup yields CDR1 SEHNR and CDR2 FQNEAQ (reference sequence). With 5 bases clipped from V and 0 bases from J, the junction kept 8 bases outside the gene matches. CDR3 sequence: CASSPSGTGFSYNEQFF. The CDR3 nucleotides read TGTGCCAGCAGCCCGTCCGGGACAGGGTTCTCCTACAATGAGCAGTTCTTC.

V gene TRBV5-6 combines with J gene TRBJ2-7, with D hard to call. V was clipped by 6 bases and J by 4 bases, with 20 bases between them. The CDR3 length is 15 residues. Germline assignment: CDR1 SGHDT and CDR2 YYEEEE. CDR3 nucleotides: TGTGCCAGCATCCTTTCTGGTACAGAAGAATACGAGCAGTACTTC. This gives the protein CASILSGTEEYEQYF.

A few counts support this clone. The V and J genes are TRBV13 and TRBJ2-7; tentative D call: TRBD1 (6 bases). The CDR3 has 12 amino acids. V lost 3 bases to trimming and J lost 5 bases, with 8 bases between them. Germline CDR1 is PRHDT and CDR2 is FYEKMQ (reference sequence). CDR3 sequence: CASSLDSNEQYF. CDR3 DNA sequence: TGTGCCAGCAGCTTGGACAGCAACGAGCAGTACTTC. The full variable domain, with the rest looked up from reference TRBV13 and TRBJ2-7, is AAGVIQSPRHLIKEKRETATLKCYPIPRHDTVYWYQQGPGQDPQFLISFYEKMQSDKGSIPDRFSAQQFSDYHSELNMSSLELGDSALYFCASSLDSNEQYFGPGTRLTVT.

The CDR3 region is CASSLLTGTGGTGELFF. The CDR3 bases are TGTGCCAGCAGTTTGCTTACCGGGACAGGGGGTACCGGGGAGCTGTTTTTT. The chain carries TRBV2 and TRBJ2-2; 11 nucleotides agree with TRBD1. Looked up from germline, CDR1 is SNHLY and CDR2 is FYNNEI. Trimming at V came to 5 bases and at J to 5 bases, leaving 10 bases not matched to a gene. The CDR3 has 17 amino acids. Full variable domain (remainder filled in from reference TRBV2 and TRBJ2-2): EPEVTQTPSHQVTQMGQEVILRCVPISNHLYFYWYRQILGQKVEFLVSFYNNEISEKSEIFDDQFSVERPDGSNFTLKIRSTKLEDSAMYFCASSLLTGTGGTGELFFGEGSRLTVL.

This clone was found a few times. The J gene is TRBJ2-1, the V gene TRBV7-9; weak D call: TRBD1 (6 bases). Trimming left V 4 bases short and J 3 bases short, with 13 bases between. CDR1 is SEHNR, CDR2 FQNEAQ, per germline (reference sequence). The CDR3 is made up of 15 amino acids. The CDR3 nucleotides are TGTGCCAGCAGCTCACAGGGAAGACTCTACAATGAGCAGTTCTTC. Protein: CASSSQGRLYNEQFF.

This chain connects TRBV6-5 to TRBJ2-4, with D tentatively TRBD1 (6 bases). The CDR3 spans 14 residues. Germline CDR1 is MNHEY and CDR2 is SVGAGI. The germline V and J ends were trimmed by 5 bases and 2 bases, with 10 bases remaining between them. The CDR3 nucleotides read TGTGCCAGCAGTGATACAGGGCCCAAAAACATTCAGTACTTC. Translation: CASSDTGPKNIQYF.

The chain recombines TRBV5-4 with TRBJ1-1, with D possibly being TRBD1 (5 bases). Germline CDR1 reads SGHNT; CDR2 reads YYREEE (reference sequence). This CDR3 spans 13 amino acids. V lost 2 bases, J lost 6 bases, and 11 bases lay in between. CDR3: CASSLGRDAEAFF. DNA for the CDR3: TGTGCCAGCAGCTTAGGCAGGGACGCTGAAGCTTTCTTT.

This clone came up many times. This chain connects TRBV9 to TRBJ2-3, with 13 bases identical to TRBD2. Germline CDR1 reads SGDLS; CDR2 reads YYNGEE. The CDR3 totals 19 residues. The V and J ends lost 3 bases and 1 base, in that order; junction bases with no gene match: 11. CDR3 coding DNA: TGTGCCAGCAGCGCCCGAACTAGCGGGGGGGCCGGTCGCACAGATACGCAGTATTTT. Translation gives CASSARTSGGAGRTDTQYF.

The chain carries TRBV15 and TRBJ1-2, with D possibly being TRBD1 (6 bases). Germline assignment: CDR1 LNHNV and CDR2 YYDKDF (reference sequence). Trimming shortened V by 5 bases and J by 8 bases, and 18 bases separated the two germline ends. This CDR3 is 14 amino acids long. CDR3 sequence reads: CATSLSGGQWGYTF. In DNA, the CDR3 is TGTGCCACCAGCCTCAGCGGGGGGCAGTGGGGCTACACCTTC. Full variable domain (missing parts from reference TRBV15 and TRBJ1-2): DAMVIQNPRYQVTQFGKPVTLSCSQTLNHNVMYWYQQKSSQAPKLLFHYYDKDFNNEADTPDNFQSRRPNTSFCFLDIRSPGLGDTAMYLCATSLSGGQWGYTFGSGTRLTVV.

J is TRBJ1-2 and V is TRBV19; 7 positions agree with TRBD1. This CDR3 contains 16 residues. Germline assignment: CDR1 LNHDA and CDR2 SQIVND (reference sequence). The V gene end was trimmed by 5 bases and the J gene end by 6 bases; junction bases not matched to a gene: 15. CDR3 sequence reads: CASSPRKGAHHNGYTF. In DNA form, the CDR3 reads TGTGCCAGTAGTCCTCGGAAGGGGGCGCATCATAATGGCTACACCTTC. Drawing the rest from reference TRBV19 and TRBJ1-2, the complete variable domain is DGGITQSPKYLFRKEGQNVTLSCEQNLNHDAMYWYRQDPGQGLRLIYYSQIVNDFQKGDIAEGYSVSREKKESFPLTVTSAQKNPTAFYLCASSPRKGAHHNGYTFGSGTRLTVV.

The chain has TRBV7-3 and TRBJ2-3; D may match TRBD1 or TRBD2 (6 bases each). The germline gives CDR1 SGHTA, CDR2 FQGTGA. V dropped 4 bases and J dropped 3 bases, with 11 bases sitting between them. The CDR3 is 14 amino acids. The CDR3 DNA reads TGTGCCAGCAGCTCAGTAGGGGGGACAGATACGCAGTATTTT. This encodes CASSSVGGTDTQYF.

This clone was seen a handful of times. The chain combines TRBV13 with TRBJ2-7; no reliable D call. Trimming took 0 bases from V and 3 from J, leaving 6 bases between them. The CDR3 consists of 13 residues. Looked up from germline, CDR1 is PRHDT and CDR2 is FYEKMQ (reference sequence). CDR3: CASSLGPNYEQYF. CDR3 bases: TGTGCCAGCAGCTTAGGTCCTAACTACGAGCAGTACTTC.

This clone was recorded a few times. CDR3 amino acids: CAWSPPPGLSNQPQHF. The CDR3 bases are TGTGCCTGGAGTCCACCCCCAGGACTTAGCAATCAGCCCCAGCATTTT. This rearrangement joins TRBV30 to TRBJ1-5; D uncertain. CDR1 is GTSNPN, CDR2 SVGIG, per germline (reference sequence). The CDR3 loop spans 16 amino acids. V was trimmed by 2 bases and J by 0 bases, leaving 14 bases between them.

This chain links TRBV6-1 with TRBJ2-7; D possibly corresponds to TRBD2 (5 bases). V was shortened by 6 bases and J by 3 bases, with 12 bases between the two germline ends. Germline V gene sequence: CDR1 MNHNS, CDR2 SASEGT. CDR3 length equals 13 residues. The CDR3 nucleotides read TGTGCCAGCAGCACCGGGATCTACTACGAGCAGTACTTC. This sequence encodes CASSTGIYYEQYF.

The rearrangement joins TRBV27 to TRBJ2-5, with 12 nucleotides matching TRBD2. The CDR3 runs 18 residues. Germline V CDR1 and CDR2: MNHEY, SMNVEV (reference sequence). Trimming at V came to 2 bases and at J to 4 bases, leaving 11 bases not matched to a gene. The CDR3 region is CASSLMASGGARRETQYF. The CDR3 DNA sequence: TGTGCCAGCAGTTTAATGGCTAGCGGGGGGGCCCGACGAGAGACCCAGTACTTC.

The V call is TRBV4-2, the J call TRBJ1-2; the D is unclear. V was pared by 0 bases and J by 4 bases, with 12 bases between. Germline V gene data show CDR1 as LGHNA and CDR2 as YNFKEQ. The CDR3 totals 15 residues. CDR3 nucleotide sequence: TGTGCCAGCAGCCAAGAAACCACGGGGTCCTATGGCTACACCTTC. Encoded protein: CASSQETTGSYGYTF.

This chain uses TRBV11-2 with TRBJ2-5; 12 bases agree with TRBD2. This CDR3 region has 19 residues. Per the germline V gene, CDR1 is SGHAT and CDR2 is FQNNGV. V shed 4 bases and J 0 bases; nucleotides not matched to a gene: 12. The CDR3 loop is CASSSASAGTSGYQETQYF. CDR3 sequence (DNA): TGTGCCAGCAGCTCCGCCTCCGCCGGGACTAGCGGGTACCAAGAGACCCAGTACTTC.

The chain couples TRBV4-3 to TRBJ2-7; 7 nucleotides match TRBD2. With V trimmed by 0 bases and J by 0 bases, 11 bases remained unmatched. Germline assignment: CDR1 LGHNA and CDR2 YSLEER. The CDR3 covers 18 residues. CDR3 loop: CASSQELLADYSSYEQYF. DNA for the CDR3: TGCGCCAGCAGCCAAGAGCTCCTAGCGGACTATAGCTCCTACGAGCAGTACTTC.

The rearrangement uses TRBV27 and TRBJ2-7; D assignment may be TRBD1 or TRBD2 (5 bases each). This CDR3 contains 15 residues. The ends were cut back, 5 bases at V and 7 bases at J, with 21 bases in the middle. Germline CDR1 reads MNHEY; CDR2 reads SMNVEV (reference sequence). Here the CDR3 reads CASSISPGPTTEQYF. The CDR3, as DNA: TGTGCCAGCAGTATCTCCCCGGGACCCACGACGGAGCAGTACTTC.

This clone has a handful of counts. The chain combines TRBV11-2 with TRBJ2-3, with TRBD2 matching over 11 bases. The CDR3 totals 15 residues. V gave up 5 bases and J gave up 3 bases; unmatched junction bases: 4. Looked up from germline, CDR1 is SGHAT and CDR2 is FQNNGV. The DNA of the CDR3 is TGTGCCAGCAGCATTAGCGGGGGGGTAACAGATACGCAGTATTTT. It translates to CASSISGGVTDTQYF.